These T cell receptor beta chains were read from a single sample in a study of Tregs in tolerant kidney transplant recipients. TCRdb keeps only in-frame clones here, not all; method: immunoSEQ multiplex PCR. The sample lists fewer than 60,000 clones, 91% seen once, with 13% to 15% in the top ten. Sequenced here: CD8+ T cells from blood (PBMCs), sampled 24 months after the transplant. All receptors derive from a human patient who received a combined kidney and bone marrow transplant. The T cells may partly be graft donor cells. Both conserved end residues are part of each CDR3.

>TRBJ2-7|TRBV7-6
CASSWTDSNEQYF
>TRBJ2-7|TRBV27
CASSLDRGRAYEQYF
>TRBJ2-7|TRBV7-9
CASSYSGGSYEQYF
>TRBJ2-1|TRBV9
CASSYQRSDDGQFF
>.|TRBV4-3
CASSQEGGLAGLSYEQYF
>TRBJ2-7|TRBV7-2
CASRPSGSTYEQYF
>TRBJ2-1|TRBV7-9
CASRSGIGDNEQFF
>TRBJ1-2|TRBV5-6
CASSLEGASYGYTF
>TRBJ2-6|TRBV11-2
CASSLPAGANVLTF
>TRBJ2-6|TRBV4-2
CASRGAKGSGANVLTF